The clone carrying this TCR beta chain was observed once. The data were taken from a study of blood T cell repertoires in COVID-19. At the level of the study: Samples came from the United States, Italy and Spain, spanning acute and convalescent COVID-19.

Adults between about 18 and 89 years of age took part from about two dozen US areas. The ends were cut back, 6 bases at V and 3 bases at J, with 26 bases in the middle. Germline V gene lookup returns CDR1 ENHRY and CDR2 SYGVKD. CDR3 length: 18 amino acids. Libraries were prepared by immunoSEQ multiplex PCR; TCRdb keeps only in-frame clonotypes and omits some of them. Among over 300,000 clones listed, approximately 85% were seen once. V is TRBV10-3 and J is TRBJ1-2, with TRBD1 as a possible D gene (6 bases). This receptor was taken from a man in his thirties or forties who had recovered from COVID-19. The sample was PBMCs or T cells enriched from blood (not recorded which). The CDR3 region is CAIRDGTPTGSLDYGYTF. The CDR3 nucleotides read TGTGCCATCAGGGACGGAACCCCGACAGGCTCCCTTGACTATGGCTACACCTTC.